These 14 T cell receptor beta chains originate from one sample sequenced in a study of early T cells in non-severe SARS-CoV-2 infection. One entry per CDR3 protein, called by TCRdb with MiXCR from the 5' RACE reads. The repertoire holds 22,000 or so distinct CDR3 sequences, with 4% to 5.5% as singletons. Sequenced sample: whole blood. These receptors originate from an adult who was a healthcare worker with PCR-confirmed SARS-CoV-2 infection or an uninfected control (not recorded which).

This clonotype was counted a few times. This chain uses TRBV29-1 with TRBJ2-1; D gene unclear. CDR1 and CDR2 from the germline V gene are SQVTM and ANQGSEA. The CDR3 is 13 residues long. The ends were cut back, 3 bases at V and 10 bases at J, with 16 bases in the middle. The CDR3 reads CSVDVTAPWEQFF. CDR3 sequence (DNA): TGCAGCGTTGATGTGACTGCTCCTTGGGAGCAGTTCTTC.

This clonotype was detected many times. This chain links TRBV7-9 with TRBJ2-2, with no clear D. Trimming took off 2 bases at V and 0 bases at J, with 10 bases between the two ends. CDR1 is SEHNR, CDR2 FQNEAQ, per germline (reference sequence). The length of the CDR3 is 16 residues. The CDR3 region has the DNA TGTGCCAGCAGCTTATTTGGGATATCGAACACCGGGGAGCTGTTTTTT. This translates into CASSLFGISNTGELFF.

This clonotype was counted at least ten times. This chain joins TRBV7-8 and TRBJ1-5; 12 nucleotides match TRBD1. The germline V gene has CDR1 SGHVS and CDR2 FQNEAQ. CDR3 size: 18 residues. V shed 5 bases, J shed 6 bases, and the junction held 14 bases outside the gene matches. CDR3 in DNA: TGTGCCAGCAGCGCTAGCAGATCCGGGACAGGGGGCAGTCAGCCCCAGCATTTT. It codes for CASSASRSGTGGSQPQHF.

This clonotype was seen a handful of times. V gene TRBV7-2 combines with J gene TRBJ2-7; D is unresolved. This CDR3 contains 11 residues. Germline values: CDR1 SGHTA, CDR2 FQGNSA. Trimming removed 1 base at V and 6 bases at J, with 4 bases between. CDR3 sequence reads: CASSLEAEQYF. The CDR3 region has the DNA TGTGCCAGCAGCTTAGAGGCCGAGCAGTACTTC.

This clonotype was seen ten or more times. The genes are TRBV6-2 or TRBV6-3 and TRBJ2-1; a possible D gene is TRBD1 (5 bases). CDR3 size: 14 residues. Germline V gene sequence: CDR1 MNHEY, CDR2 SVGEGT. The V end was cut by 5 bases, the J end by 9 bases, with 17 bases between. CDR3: CASSRGPILAEQFF. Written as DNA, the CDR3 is TGTGCCAGCAGTAGGGGCCCTATCCTGGCTGAGCAGTTCTTC.

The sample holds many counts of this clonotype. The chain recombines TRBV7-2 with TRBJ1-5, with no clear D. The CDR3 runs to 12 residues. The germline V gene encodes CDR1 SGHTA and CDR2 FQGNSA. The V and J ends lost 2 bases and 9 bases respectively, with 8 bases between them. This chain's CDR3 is CASSLFSGPQHF. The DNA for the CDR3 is TGTGCCAGCAGCTTATTCTCTGGGCCCCAGCATTTT.

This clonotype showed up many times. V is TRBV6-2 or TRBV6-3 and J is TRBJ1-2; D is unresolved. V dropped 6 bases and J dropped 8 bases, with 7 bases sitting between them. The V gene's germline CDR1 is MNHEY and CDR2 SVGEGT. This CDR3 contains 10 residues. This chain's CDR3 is CASSLPGYTF. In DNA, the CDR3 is TGTGCCAGCAGCCTACCAGGCTACACCTTC.

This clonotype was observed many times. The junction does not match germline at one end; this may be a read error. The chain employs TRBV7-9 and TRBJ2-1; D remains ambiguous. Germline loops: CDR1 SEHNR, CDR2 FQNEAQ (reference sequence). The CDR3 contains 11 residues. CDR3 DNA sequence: TGTGCCAGCAGCTCCAACAATGAGCAGTTCTTC. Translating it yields CASSSNNEQFF.

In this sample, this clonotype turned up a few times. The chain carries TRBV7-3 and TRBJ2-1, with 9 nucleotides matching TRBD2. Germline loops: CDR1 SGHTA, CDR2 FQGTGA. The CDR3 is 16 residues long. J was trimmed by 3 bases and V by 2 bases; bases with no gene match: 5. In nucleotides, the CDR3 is TGTGCCAGCAGCTTAGGTTCGACTAGCGGCTACAATGAGCAGTTCTTC. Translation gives CASSLGSTSGYNEQFF.

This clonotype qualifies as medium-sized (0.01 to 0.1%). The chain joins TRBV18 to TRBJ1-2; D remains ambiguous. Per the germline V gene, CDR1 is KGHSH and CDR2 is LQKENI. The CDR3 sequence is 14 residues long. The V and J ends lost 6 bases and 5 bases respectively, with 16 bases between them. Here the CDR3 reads CASSDVGDRYGYTF. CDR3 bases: TGTGCCAGCTCCGACGTAGGCGACCGTTATGGCTACACCTTC.

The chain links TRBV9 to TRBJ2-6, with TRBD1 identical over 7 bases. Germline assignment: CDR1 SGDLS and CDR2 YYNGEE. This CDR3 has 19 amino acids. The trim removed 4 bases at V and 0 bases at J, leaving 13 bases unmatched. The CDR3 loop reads CASSLRQGISASGANVLTF. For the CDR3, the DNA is TGTGCCAGCAGCCTAAGACAGGGAATTTCCGCCTCTGGGGCCAACGTCCTGACTTTC.

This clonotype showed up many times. CDR3 amino acids: CASSFLTSGTDTQYF. Here the CDR3 DNA reads TGTGCCAGCAGTTTTCTGACTAGCGGGACAGATACGCAGTATTTT. The chain links TRBV12-3 or TRBV12-4 to TRBJ2-3; 10 nucleotides match TRBD2. V was clipped by 3 bases and J by 3 bases; unmatched bases: 3. The CDR3 covers 15 residues.

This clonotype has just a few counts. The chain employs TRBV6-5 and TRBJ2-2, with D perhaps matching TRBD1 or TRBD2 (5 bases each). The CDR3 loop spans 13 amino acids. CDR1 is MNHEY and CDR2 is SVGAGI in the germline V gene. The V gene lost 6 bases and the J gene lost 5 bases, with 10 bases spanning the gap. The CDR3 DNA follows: TGTGCCAGCAGCCGTGAGGGGACCGGGGAGCTGTTTTTT. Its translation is CASSREGTGELFF.

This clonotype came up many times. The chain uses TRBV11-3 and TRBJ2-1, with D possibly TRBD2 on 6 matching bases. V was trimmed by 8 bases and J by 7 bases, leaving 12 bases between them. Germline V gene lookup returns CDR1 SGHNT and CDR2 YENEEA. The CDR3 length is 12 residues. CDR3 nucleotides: TGTGCCAGCTCTCATGGGGGGAATGAGCAGTTCTTC. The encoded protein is CASSHGGNEQFF.